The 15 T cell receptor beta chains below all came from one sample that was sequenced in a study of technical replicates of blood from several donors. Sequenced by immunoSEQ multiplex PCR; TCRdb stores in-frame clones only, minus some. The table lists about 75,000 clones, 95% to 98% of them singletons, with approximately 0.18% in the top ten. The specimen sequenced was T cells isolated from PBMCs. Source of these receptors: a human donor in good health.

The CDR3, as DNA: TGTGCCAGCAGTATACAGGGTAGTCGGGACACTGAAGCTTTCTTT. Translated: CASSIQGSRDTEAFF. The V and J genes are TRBV2 and TRBJ1-1; the D gene is possibly TRBD1 (6 bases). V was pared by 5 bases and J by 3 bases, with 16 bases between. The CDR3 is 15 amino acids. Germline V lookup: CDR1 SNHLY, CDR2 FYNNEI.

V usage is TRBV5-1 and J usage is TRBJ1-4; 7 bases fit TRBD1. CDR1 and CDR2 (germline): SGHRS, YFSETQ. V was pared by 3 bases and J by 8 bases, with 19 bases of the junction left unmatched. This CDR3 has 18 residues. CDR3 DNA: TGCGCCAGCAGCTCCACGGCCTTCCCGACAGGGCTCAGAGAAAAACTGTTTTTT. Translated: CASSSTAFPTGLREKLFF.

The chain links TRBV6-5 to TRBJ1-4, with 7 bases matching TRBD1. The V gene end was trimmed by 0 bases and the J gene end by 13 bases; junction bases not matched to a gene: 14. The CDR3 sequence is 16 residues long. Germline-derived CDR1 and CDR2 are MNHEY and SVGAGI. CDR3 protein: CASSYSLTQGRLRLFF. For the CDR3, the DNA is TGTGCCAGCAGTTACTCCCTGACACAGGGGAGATTAAGACTGTTTTTT.

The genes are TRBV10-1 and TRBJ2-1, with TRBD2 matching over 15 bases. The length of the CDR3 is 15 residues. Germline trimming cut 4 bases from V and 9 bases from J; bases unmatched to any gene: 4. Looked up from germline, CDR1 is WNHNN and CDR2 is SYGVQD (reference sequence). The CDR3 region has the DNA TGCGCCAGCAGTGGAGCGGGACTAGCGGGAGGTGAGCAGTTCTTC. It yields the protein CASSGAGLAGGEQFF.

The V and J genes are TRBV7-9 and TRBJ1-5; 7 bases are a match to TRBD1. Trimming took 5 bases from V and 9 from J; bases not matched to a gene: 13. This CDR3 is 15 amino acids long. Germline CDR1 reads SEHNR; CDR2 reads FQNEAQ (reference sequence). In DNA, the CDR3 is TGTGCCAGCAGCCCCACGTCGGCAGGGGGTGGGCCCCAGCATTTT. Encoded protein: CASSPTSAGGGPQHF.

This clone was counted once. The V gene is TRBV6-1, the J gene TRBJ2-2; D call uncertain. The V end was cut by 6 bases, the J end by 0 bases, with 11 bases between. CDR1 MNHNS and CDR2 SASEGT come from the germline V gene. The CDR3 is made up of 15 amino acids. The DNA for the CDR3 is TGTGCCAGCAGAACCACATCCCCGAACACCGGGGAGCTGTTTTTT. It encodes CASRTTSPNTGELFF.

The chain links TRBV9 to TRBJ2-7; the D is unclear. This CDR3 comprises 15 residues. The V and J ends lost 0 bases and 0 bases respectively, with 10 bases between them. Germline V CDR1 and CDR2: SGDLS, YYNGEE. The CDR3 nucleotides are TGTGCCAGCAGCGTAGCCTCAGGATTCTCCTACGAGCAGTACTTC. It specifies CASSVASGFSYEQYF.

The CDR3 DNA reads as TGTGCCACCAGCAGAGACCGGGACAGTCAGGAAGCTTTCTTT. This codes for CATSRDRDSQEAFF. The chain uses TRBV15 and TRBJ1-1, with 7 positions matching TRBD1. CDR3 length: 14 amino acids. CDR1 LNHNV and CDR2 YYDKDF come from the germline V gene (reference sequence). V lost 0 bases and J lost 8; bases outside the gene matches: 6.

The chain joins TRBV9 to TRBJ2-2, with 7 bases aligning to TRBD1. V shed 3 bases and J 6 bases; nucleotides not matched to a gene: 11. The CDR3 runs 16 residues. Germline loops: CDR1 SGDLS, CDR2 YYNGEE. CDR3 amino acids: CASSGSTGMSAGELFF. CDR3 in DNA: TGTGCCAGCAGCGGATCGACAGGGATGAGCGCCGGGGAGCTGTTTTTT.

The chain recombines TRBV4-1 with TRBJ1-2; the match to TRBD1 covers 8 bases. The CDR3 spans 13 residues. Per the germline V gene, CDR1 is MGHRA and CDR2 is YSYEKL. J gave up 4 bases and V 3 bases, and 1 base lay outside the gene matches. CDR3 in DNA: TGCGCCAGCAGCCACCAGGGGGCCTATGGCTACACCTTC. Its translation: CASSHQGAYGYTF.

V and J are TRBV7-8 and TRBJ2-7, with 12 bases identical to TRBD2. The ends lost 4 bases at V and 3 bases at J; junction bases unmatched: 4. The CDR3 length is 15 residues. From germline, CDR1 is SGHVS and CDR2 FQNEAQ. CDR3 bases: TGTGCCAGCAGCTCGGGGACTAGCGGGCTCTACGAGCAGTACTTC. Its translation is CASSSGTSGLYEQYF. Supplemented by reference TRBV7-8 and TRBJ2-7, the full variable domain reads GAGVSQSPRYKVAKRGQDVALRCDPISGHVSLFWYQQALGQGPEFLTYFQNEAQLDKSGLPSDRFFAERPEGSVSTLKIQRTQQEDSAVYLCASSSGTSGLYEQYFGPGTRLTVT.

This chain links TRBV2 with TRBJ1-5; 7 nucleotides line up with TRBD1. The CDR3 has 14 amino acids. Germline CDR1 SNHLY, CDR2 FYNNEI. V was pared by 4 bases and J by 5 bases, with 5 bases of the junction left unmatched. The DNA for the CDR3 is TGTGCCAGCAGTGGAGCAGGGGGAGATCAGCCCCAGCATTTT. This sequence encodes CASSGAGGDQPQHF.

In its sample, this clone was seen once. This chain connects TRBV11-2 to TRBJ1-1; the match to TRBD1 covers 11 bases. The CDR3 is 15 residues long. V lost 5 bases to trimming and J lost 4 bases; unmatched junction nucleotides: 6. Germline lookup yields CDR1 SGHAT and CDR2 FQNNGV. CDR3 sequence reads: CASSTPGTGGTEAFF. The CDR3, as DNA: TGTGCCAGCAGCACTCCCGGGACAGGGGGCACTGAAGCTTTCTTT.

CDR3 bases: TGTGCCAGCAGCGTAGGCGGGAGGGATCTCAATGAGCAGTTCTTC. Its translation: CASSVGGRDLNEQFF. The rearrangement links TRBV9 to TRBJ2-1; 9 nucleotides line up with TRBD2. This CDR3 contains 15 residues. Germline V gene data show CDR1 as SGDLS and CDR2 as YYNGEE. V lost 0 bases, J lost 6 bases, and 4 bases stayed unmatched.

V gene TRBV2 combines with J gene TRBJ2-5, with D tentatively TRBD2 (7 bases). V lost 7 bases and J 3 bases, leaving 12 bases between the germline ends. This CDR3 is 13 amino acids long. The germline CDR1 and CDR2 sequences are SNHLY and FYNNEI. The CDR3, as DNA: TGTGCCAGCACCTGGGGGGGCAAAGAGACCCAGTACTTC. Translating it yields CASTWGGKETQYF. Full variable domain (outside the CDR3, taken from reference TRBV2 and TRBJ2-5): EPEVTQTPSHQVTQMGQEVILRCVPISNHLYFYWYRQILGQKVEFLVSFYNNEISEKSEIFDDQFSVERPDGSNFTLKIRSTKLEDSAMYFCASTWGGKETQYFGPGTRLLVL.